One sample yielded the 30 T cell receptor beta chains listed below, sequenced in a study of blood T cells in healthy people across ages. Primed by a sample-barcoded 5' primer and a J-beta primer mix, a second PCR proceeded for roughly 6 to 12 cycles. TCRdb reprocessed the 5' RACE reads with MiXCR, giving one entry per CDR3 protein. The sample comprises about 1.6 million distinct CDR3 sequences, roughly a third of which are singletons, and about 10% rests with the top ten. The sequencing sample was made of blood. The receptors were sampled from a woman aged 25 to 39 in good health.

The chain is built from TRBV12-3 or TRBV12-4 and TRBJ1-4, with 7 bases identical to TRBD1. V trimming: 4 bases; J trimming: 5 bases; junction bases outside the gene matches: 10. CDR3 length: 16 amino acids. CDR3 region: CASSWTGVNRNEKLFF. CDR3 nucleotide sequence: TGTGCCAGCAGTTGGACAGGCGTCAACCGAAATGAAAAACTGTTTTTT.

This clonotype was seen once. Being one base from a much bigger clone, this may be a read error. J is TRBJ2-3 and V is TRBV4-1; D perhaps matches TRBD1 (5 bases). V was shortened by 0 bases and J by 5 bases, with 12 bases between the two germline ends. This CDR3 is built from 15 residues. Germline V gives CDR1 MGHRA, CDR2 YSYEKL. In DNA, the CDR3 is TGCGCCAGCAGCCAAGATCCGTCAGGGCAAGATACGCAGTATTTT. Its protein is CASSQDPSGQDTQYF.

This clonotype was recorded a few times. This chain joins TRBV7-9 and TRBJ1-1; the D is unclear. Germline V gene data show CDR1 as SEHNR and CDR2 as FQNEAQ (reference sequence). The length of the CDR3 is 14 residues. Trimming stripped 0 bases from V and 0 bases from J, with 5 bases between. CDR3 sequence reads: CASSLAAVNTEAFF. Here the CDR3 DNA reads TGTGCCAGCAGCTTAGCTGCGGTGAACACTGAAGCTTTCTTT.

On this clonotype: Being one base from a much bigger clone, this may be a read error. The V gene is TRBV3-1, the J gene TRBJ2-7; D perhaps matches TRBD2 (5 bases). V shed 1 base and J shed 3 bases, with 13 bases lying between them. CDR1 is LGHDT, CDR2 YNNKEL, per germline (reference sequence). The CDR3 extends over 15 amino acids. CDR3 bases: TGTGCCAGCAGCCAAGGTATAGCGAGGCTCTACGAGCAGTACTTC. Encoded protein: CASSQGIARLYEQYF.

The chain is built from TRBV15 and TRBJ2-7, with D tentatively TRBD1 (5 bases). The germline V and J ends were trimmed by 3 bases and 12 bases, with 15 bases remaining between them. The length of the CDR3 is 12 residues. From germline, CDR1 is LNHNV and CDR2 YYDKDF (reference sequence). This CDR3 is CATSSGFGHLYF. In DNA form, the CDR3 reads TGTGCCACCAGCAGCGGCTTCGGACACTTGTACTTC.

This clonotype has only one observation. This sequence joins TRBV6-1 and TRBJ1-1; D might be TRBD1 (6 bases). Trimming took off 5 bases at V and 0 bases at J, with 16 bases between the two ends. CDR1 MNHNS and CDR2 SASEGT come from the germline V gene. CDR3 length: 16 amino acids. DNA for the CDR3: TGTGCCAGCAGTCCCTGGTTACAGGGAGTGAACACTGAAGCTTTCTTT. It specifies CASSPWLQGVNTEAFF.

This clonotype was counted a few times. V usage is TRBV21-1 and J usage is TRBJ2-3; the listed D gene, TRBD2, was not tested against the DNA. TRBV21-1 is shown as a pseudogene. The CDR3 contains 13 residues. CDR3 protein: CARPTSGTDTQYF. The DNA of the CDR3 is TGTGCCCGCCCGACTAGCGGCACAGATACGCAGTATTTT.

This clonotype was counted between two and nine times. This rearrangement joins TRBV12-3 or TRBV12-4 to TRBJ1-6; no clear D. There are 14 residues in the CDR3. V was pared by 7 bases and J by 8 bases, with 15 bases between. CDR3 loop: CASTLGGSYSPLHF. DNA for the CDR3: TGTGCCAGCACCCTAGGAGGTTCCTATTCACCCCTCCACTTT.

V gene TRBV14 combines with J gene TRBJ2-1; weak D call: TRBD1 (6 bases). There are 14 residues in the CDR3. Per the germline V gene, CDR1 is SGHDN and CDR2 is FVKESK. V shed 4 bases and J shed 9 bases, with 16 bases lying between them. Written as DNA, the CDR3 is TGTGCCAGCAGCCGAGTAGGCATACAGGGTGAGCAGTTCTTC. This sequence encodes CASSRVGIQGEQFF.

With regard to this clonotype: The junction does not match germline at one end; this may be a read error. The chain joins TRBV7-9 to TRBJ2-3; 11 nucleotides align to TRBD1. The CDR3 covers 16 residues. Germline V gives CDR1 SEHNR, CDR2 FQNEAQ (reference sequence). The CDR3 coding sequence is TGTGCCAGCGGCTTAGTACGGGACAGGGGGACAGATACGCAGTATTTT. This encodes CASGLVRDRGTDTQYF.

This rearrangement joins TRBV6-1 to TRBJ1-2, with a tentative D call TRBD1 (5 bases). The V gene's germline CDR1 is MNHNS and CDR2 SASEGT. Trimming left V 2 bases short and J 6 bases short, with 13 bases between. The CDR3 contains 14 residues. Written as DNA, the CDR3 is TGTGCCAGCAGTGAAAGGGGCGGTGGGGATGGCTACACCTTC. This codes for CASSERGGGDGYTF.

This clonotype has only a few counts. The chain combines TRBV20-1 with TRBJ2-2; 7 bases are shared with TRBD1. V lost 3 bases, J lost 4 bases, and 8 bases stayed unmatched. Germline lookup yields CDR1 DFQATT and CDR2 SNEGSKA (reference sequence). This CDR3 is 15 amino acids long. CDR3 in amino acids: CSASRDSSITGELFF. The CDR3 nucleotides are TGCAGTGCTAGTAGGGACAGCTCGATCACCGGGGAGCTGTTTTTT.

The rearrangement joins TRBV29-1 to TRBJ2-5; the D is unclear. V lost 8 bases and J 4 bases, leaving 11 bases between the germline ends. From germline, CDR1 is SQVTM and CDR2 ANQGSEA. The CDR3 extends over 11 amino acids. The CDR3 DNA is TGCAGCCTCAGGTCCGGAGAGACCCAGTACTTC. As protein: CSLRSGETQYF.

V is TRBV5-1 and J is TRBJ2-2; D is ambiguous. V was cut by 3 bases and J by 1 base, with 10 bases left in between. The CDR3 sequence is 15 residues long. Germline V gene lookup returns CDR1 SGHRS and CDR2 YFSETQ. The CDR3 protein is CASSWNTQNTGELFF. The CDR3 DNA reads TGCGCCAGCAGCTGGAATACTCAGAACACCGGGGAGCTGTTTTTT.

This clonotype turned up a few times. V gene TRBV13 combines with J gene TRBJ2-4, with D possibly TRBD2 on 7 matching bases. The CDR3 length is 15 residues. V lost 4 bases to trimming and J lost 1 base, with 11 bases between them. Germline V CDR1 and CDR2: PRHDT, FYEKMQ (reference sequence). The DNA for the CDR3 is TGTGCCAGCAGCTGGGAGGGGGGGGCCAAAAACATTCAGTACTTC. Its protein product is CASSWEGGAKNIQYF.

The chain recombines TRBV2 with TRBJ2-7; maybe TRBD1 (5 bases). CDR3 length: 11 residues. Germline V gene data show CDR1 as SNHLY and CDR2 as FYNNEI. The V end lost 7 bases, the J end lost 5 bases, and 9 bases lay between the germline ends. The CDR3 sequence: CASTRAHEQYF. CDR3 DNA sequence: TGTGCCAGCACCAGGGCACACGAGCAGTACTTC. The full variable domain, with the rest looked up from reference TRBV2 and TRBJ2-7, is EPEVTQTPSHQVTQMGQEVILRCVPISNHLYFYWYRQILGQKVEFLVSFYNNEISEKSEIFDDQFSVERPDGSNFTLKIRSTKLEDSAMYFCASTRAHEQYFGPGTRLTVT.

Of note for this clonotype: This clone may be a read error of a much larger clone one base away. The missing conserved phenylalanine or tryptophan at the end of this CDR3 makes a read error likely. This chain joins TRBV20-1 and TRBJ2-1, with D perhaps TRBD1 (6 bases). There are 15 residues in the CDR3. The V gene's germline CDR1 is DFQATT and CDR2 SNEGSKA (reference sequence). V lost 0 bases, J lost 1 base, and 10 bases lay in between. In nucleotides, the CDR3 is TGCAGTGCTAGAGACGCAGGGGCTTCCTACAATGAGCAGTTCCTC. This gives the protein CSARDAGASYNEQFL.

The chain links TRBV7-2 to TRBJ1-4; no reliable D call. This CDR3 is built from 17 residues. Germline V lookup: CDR1 SGHTA, CDR2 FQGNSA. V lost 1 base and J lost 0, with 12 bases in between. DNA of the CDR3: TGTGCCAGCAGCTTAGACCTACCGTCTGCAACTAATGAAAAACTGTTTTTT. Protein: CASSLDLPSATNEKLFF.

About this clonotype itself: At one boundary the junction diverges from the germline segment, which might be a read error. The rearrangement links TRBV20-1 to TRBJ2-3; unclear D gene. Germline CDR1 is DFQATT and CDR2 is SNEGSKA (reference sequence). This CDR3 comprises 13 residues. The CDR3 sequence: CSAPGRWADMQYF. The CDR3 region has the DNA TGCAGTGCTCCTGGCCGGTGGGCAGATATGCAGTATTTT.

Notes on this clonotype: Just one base apart from a much larger clone, this may be a read error. The CDR3 is CASSRGTTYYEQYF. The CDR3 bases are TGTGCCAGCAGCCGAGGGACTACTTACTACGAGCAGTACTTC. The chain combines TRBV13 with TRBJ2-7; 7 nucleotides line up with TRBD2. In germline, CDR1 is PRHDT, CDR2 FYEKMQ (reference sequence). The V segment lost 5 bases and the J segment 3 bases; nucleotides outside the gene matches: 7. The CDR3 loop spans 14 amino acids.

This clonotype was counted between two and nine times. The chain carries TRBV12-3 or TRBV12-4 and TRBJ1-1; D is uncertain. The CDR3 has 14 residues. V was clipped by 7 bases and J by 4 bases, with 16 bases between them. CDR3 protein: CASTSTGILTEAFF. CDR3 in DNA: TGTGCCAGCACTTCGACGGGGATACTCACTGAAGCTTTCTTT.

This sequence joins TRBV10-2 and TRBJ1-6; D gene ambiguous. Germline V CDR1 and CDR2: WSHSY, SAAADI. The germline V and J ends were trimmed by 8 bases and 1 base, with 6 bases remaining between them. The CDR3 totals 13 residues. The CDR3 loop is CASAGSYNSPLHF. CDR3 sequence (DNA): TGCGCCAGCGCCGGGTCCTATAATTCACCCCTCCACTTT.

The chain links TRBV29-1 to TRBJ2-1; 8 nucleotides line up with TRBD2. The ends lost 7 bases at V and 8 bases at J; junction bases unmatched: 13. Germline values: CDR1 SQVTM, CDR2 ANQGSEA. This CDR3 is 14 amino acids long. The CDR3 reads CSGRAAGVFYEQFF. CDR3 sequence (DNA): TGCAGCGGGAGGGCAGCGGGAGTTTTTTATGAGCAGTTCTTC.

Points on this clonotype: This may stem from a read error, because a much larger clone lies one nucleotide away. This chain uses TRBV7-9 with TRBJ2-1; 9 nucleotides match TRBD1. CDR3 length equals 15 residues. From germline, CDR1 is SEHNR and CDR2 FQNEAQ (reference sequence). The CDR3 sequence: CASKPGQGVYNKQFF. The DNA for the CDR3 is TGTGCCAGCAAACCGGGACAGGGAGTATACAATAAGCAGTTCTTC. Together with reference TRBV7-9 and TRBJ2-1, the CDR3 gives the full variable domain: DTGVSQNPRHKITKRGQNVTFRCDPISEHNRLYWYRQTLGQGPEFLTYFQNEAQLEKSRLLSDRFSAERPKGSFSTLEIQRTEQGDSAMYLCASKPGQGVYNKQFFGPGTRLTVL.

Ten or more counts support this clonotype. This rearrangement joins TRBV20-1 to TRBJ1-5; D is uncertain. The CDR3 consists of 13 residues. The V gene lost 4 bases and the J gene lost 7 bases, with 14 bases spanning the gap. Germline-derived CDR1 and CDR2 are DFQATT and SNEGSKA (reference sequence). The CDR3 bases are TGCAGTGCTACCTGGGGATCTGGACAGCCCCAGCATTTT. The encoded protein is CSATWGSGQPQHF.

About this clonotype itself: A junction end diverges from the germline sequence, so it may reflect a read error. The rearrangement links TRBV7-2 to TRBJ1-5, with D possibly TRBD1 on 6 matching bases. CDR1 is SGHTA and CDR2 is FQGNSA in the germline V gene. CDR3 length: 14 residues. For the CDR3, the DNA is TGTGCCAGCAGCTTCGGGGGCTACAATCGGCCCCAGCATTTT. Protein: CASSFGGYNRPQHF.

Worth noting for this clonotype: A much larger clone lies one base from this, so it may be a read error. The chain employs TRBV29-1 and TRBJ2-1; weak D call: TRBD2 (5 bases). There are 14 residues in the CDR3. Germline V gives CDR1 SQVTM, CDR2 ANQGSEA. The CDR3 DNA reads TGCAGCGTTGACGTAGCGTCAGGCTACAATGAGCGGTTCTTC. Protein sequence: CSVDVASGYNERFF.

This clonotype has just a few counts. J is TRBJ1-2 and V is TRBV6-4; D remains ambiguous. CDR3 size: 15 residues. Germline V CDR1 and CDR2: MRHNA, SNTAGT. Trimming removed 2 bases at V and 2 bases at J, with 12 bases between. Here the CDR3 DNA reads TGTGCCAGCAGTGACGGAGTTTGGCCCAACTATGGCTACACCTTC. Translated: CASSDGVWPNYGYTF.

CDR3 loop: CASSRQANTGELFF. The CDR3 coding sequence is TGTGCCAGCAGTAGACAGGCGAACACCGGGGAGCTGTTTTTT. V and J are TRBV12-3 or TRBV12-4 and TRBJ2-2; weak D call: TRBD1 (6 bases). The CDR3 loop spans 14 amino acids. Trimming took off 5 bases at V and 0 bases at J, with 7 bases between the two ends.

This clonotype was picked up a small number of times. The V and J genes are TRBV7-3 and TRBJ2-1, with no clear D. Trimming shortened V by 2 bases and J by 2 bases, and 13 bases separated the two germline ends. Germline CDR1 and CDR2: SGHTA and FQGTGA. The CDR3 sequence is 16 residues long. For the CDR3, the DNA is TGTGCCAGCAGCTTAGCGGCAAACCGACCCTACAATGAGCAGTTCTTC. It translates to CASSLAANRPYNEQFF.